Following are 18 T cell receptor beta chains from one sample sequenced in a study of CD8 T cells in Susac syndrome. Random hexamers were used to reverse transcribe roughly 0.45 to 1 ug of RNA. MiXCR, applied by TCRdb to the immunoSEQ multiplex PCR reads, yields one record per CDR3 protein. The table lists hundreds of thousands of distinct CDR3 sequences, approximately 84% of them singletons. Sequencing used CD8+ T cells from PBMCs. The receptors derive from a human donor with multiple sclerosis.

The gene calls are TRBV2 and TRBJ2-7, with 9 positions matching TRBD1. Germline V CDR1 and CDR2: SNHLY, FYNNEI. The CDR3 extends over 13 amino acids. Trimming took 7 bases from V and 5 from J; bases not matched to a gene: 6. CDR3 DNA: TGTGCCAGCATGGGGACAGGGAGCCACGAGCAGTACTTC. Translating it yields CASMGTGSHEQYF. Filled out from reference TRBV2 and TRBJ2-7, the complete variable domain reads EPEVTQTPSHQVTQMGQEVILRCVPISNHLYFYWYRQILGQKVEFLVSFYNNEISEKSEIFDDQFSVERPDGSNFTLKIRSTKLEDSAMYFCASMGTGSHEQYFGPGTRLTVT.

The chain couples TRBV4-2 to TRBJ2-1; D remains unclear. V lost 1 base and J 4 bases, leaving 8 bases between the germline ends. CDR3 length: 14 amino acids. Germline CDR1 and CDR2: LGHNA and YNFKEQ. CDR3 residues: CASSQAGQYNEQFF. DNA for the CDR3: TGTGCCAGCAGCCAAGCTGGCCAATACAATGAGCAGTTCTTC.

V is TRBV7-2 and J is TRBJ1-3; the D gene is possibly TRBD1 (5 bases). V was shortened by 3 bases and J by 8 bases, with 17 bases between the two germline ends. Germline lookup yields CDR1 SGHTA and CDR2 FQGNSA. CDR3 length: 15 residues. The CDR3 nucleotides read TGTGCCAGCAGCTTCTCCAGGGTGGGGAGAGACACCATATATTTT. Amino acids: CASSFSRVGRDTIYF.

V usage is TRBV24-1 and J usage is TRBJ2-1; tentatively, D is TRBD2 (6 bases). CDR3 size: 12 residues. CDR1 is KGHDR, CDR2 SFDVKD, per germline. Deletions cut 7 bases from V and 3 bases from J, with 6 bases between. The CDR3 region is CATRDYYNEQFF. In DNA, the CDR3 is TGTGCCACCAGGGACTACTACAATGAGCAGTTCTTC.

This chain connects TRBV11-1 to TRBJ2-3; 11 bases are a match to TRBD2. The CDR3 totals 21 residues. The germline V gene encodes CDR1 SGHAT and CDR2 FQDESV (reference sequence). J was trimmed by 2 bases and V by 5 bases; bases with no gene match: 21. CDR3 bases: TGTGCCAGCAGCCCCGTTGGGCTAGCGGGAGGAAAAACCTCGACCACAGATACGCAGTATTTT. It translates to CASSPVGLAGGKTSTTDTQYF.

The chain's CDR3 is CAISVGVTYEQYF. The DNA for the CDR3 is TGTGCCATCAGTGTTGGGGTAACCTACGAGCAGTACTTC. The chain recombines TRBV10-3 with TRBJ2-7, with unresolved D. Trimming removed 4 bases from V and 2 bases from J, with 9 bases in between. Per the germline V gene, CDR1 is ENHRY and CDR2 is SYGVKD. The CDR3 is 13 amino acids.

This clonotype has a handful of counts. The genes are TRBV19 and TRBJ1-1; TRBD1 matches 7 bases. CDR1 and CDR2 (germline): LNHDA, SQIVND (reference sequence). The CDR3 spans 13 residues. V trimming: 5 bases; J trimming: 2 bases; junction bases outside the gene matches: 2. DNA for the CDR3: TGTGCCAGTAGTGGGACAGCCAACACTGAAGCTTTCTTT. Translation: CASSGTANTEAFF.

The genes are TRBV29-1 and TRBJ2-1, with 8 bases matching TRBD1. The J segment lost 5 bases and the V segment lost 7 bases, leaving 7 bases of the junction unmatched. CDR3 length equals 13 residues. The germline CDR1 and CDR2 sequences are SQVTM and ANQGSEA. The CDR3 region is CSEWTGPNNEQFF. CDR3 coding DNA: TGCAGCGAATGGACAGGGCCCAACAATGAGCAGTTCTTC.

The chain couples TRBV25-1 to TRBJ1-2; tentative D call: TRBD1 (5 bases). V shed 7 bases and J shed 4 bases, with 10 bases lying between them. The CDR3 is 12 residues long. CDR1 is MGHDK, CDR2 SYGVNS, per germline. CDR3 nucleotides: TGTGCCAGCATCGGGGGAGGCTATGGCTACACCTTC. It encodes CASIGGGYGYTF.

The CDR3 sequence: CASKQGASGWDTQYF. The DNA of the CDR3 is TGTGCCAGCAAACAGGGGGCTAGCGGGTGGGATACGCAGTATTTT. This rearrangement joins TRBV7-8 to TRBJ2-3; D is perhaps TRBD1 (9 bases). Germline values: CDR1 SGHVS, CDR2 FQNEAQ. The CDR3 contains 15 residues. V was shortened by 7 bases and J by 6 bases, with 20 bases between the two germline ends.

V gene TRBV5-3 combines with J gene TRBJ2-1; D not certain. TRBV5-3 falls under the ORF class, with uncertain function. The CDR3 consists of 14 residues. Trimming cost V 0 bases and J 12 bases, with 16 bases left between them. This CDR3 is CARSLGYPGSRQFF. CDR3 nucleotides: TGTGCCAGAAGCTTGGGCTATCCTGGCAGTAGGCAGTTCTTC.

The chain has TRBV25-1 and TRBJ2-7; D is perhaps TRBD2 (6 bases). This CDR3 comprises 14 residues. Germline V gene sequence: CDR1 MGHDK, CDR2 SYGVNS. The V end was cut by 9 bases, the J end by 0 bases, with 15 bases between. The CDR3 sequence: CASTGTPNSYEQYF. In nucleotides, the CDR3 is TGTGCCAGTACCGGGACTCCGAACTCCTACGAGCAGTACTTC.

The chain carries TRBV28 and TRBJ2-7; 10 positions agree with TRBD2. This CDR3 comprises 14 residues. Germline CDR1 reads MDHEN; CDR2 reads SYDVKM. The trim removed 7 bases at V and 0 bases at J, leaving 3 bases unmatched. The CDR3 coding sequence is TGTGCCAGCACTCTAGCGGGAGCCTCCTACGAGCAGTACTTC. Encoded protein: CASTLAGASYEQYF. The variable domain in full, with the rest retrieved from reference TRBV28 and TRBJ2-7, is DVKVTQSSRYLVKRTGEKVFLECVQDMDHENMFWYRQDPGLGLRLIYFSYDVKMKEKGDIPEGYSVSREKKERFSLILESASTNQTSMYLCASTLAGASYEQYFGPGTRLTVT.

The chain recombines TRBV7-3 with TRBJ1-1; D not certain. Trimming stripped 6 bases from V and 1 base from J, with 9 bases between. The CDR3 has 13 residues. CDR1 and CDR2 from the germline V gene are SGHTA and FQGTGA. The CDR3 DNA sequence: TGTGCCAGCAGGCGGTACGAGAACACTGAAGCTTTCTTT. It codes for CASRRYENTEAFF.

The rearrangement links TRBV19 to TRBJ1-2; TRBD1 matches at 9 bases. CDR3 size: 14 residues. The germline V gene has CDR1 LNHDA and CDR2 SQIVND (reference sequence). J gave up 3 bases and V 5 bases, and 4 bases lay outside the gene matches. CDR3 in amino acids: CASSLDRGDYGYTF. The CDR3 DNA reads as TGTGCCAGTAGTCTTGACAGGGGGGACTATGGCTACACCTTC.

The chain carries TRBV10-3 and TRBJ2-7; 9 bases fit TRBD1. V shed 0 bases, J shed 2 bases, and the junction held 5 bases outside the gene matches. Germline V lookup: CDR1 ENHRY, CDR2 SYGVKD. The CDR3 consists of 16 residues. The CDR3 protein is CAISESDRGRAYEQYF. CDR3 nucleotide sequence: TGTGCCATCAGTGAGTCGGACAGGGGAAGGGCCTACGAGCAGTACTTC.

The chain couples TRBV25-1 to TRBJ1-6, with D perhaps TRBD1 (6 bases). This CDR3 is built from 15 residues. In germline, CDR1 is MGHDK, CDR2 SYGVNS. The germline V and J ends were trimmed by 4 bases and 9 bases, with 16 bases remaining between them. The CDR3: CASSVHRDTGSPLHF. CDR3 bases: TGTGCCAGCAGTGTTCATCGGGACACAGGTTCACCCCTCCACTTT.

The genes are TRBV19 and TRBJ2-3, with a weak D call TRBD2 (6 bases). This CDR3 is 16 amino acids long. V was clipped by 5 bases and J by 5 bases, with 20 bases between them. Germline CDR1 LNHDA, CDR2 SQIVND (reference sequence). The CDR3 sequence is CASSATLGGPRDTQYF. CDR3 DNA sequence: TGTGCCAGTAGTGCGACCCTCGGAGGGCCGAGAGATACGCAGTATTTT.